This T cell receptor (beta chain) was identified in a study of CD8+ T cells in alopecia areata (dated by TCRdb to 2016 to 2019). For the study in its entirety: The treated patients took part in an open-label pilot trial in which moderate-to-severe alopecia areata was treated with oral tofacitinib at 5 to 10 mg twice daily. Patients stayed on tofacitinib for 6 to 18 months and then had 6 months of follow-up off drug so that delayed response and recurrence could be assessed. In both human patients and the C3H/HeJ mouse model, the study applied high-throughput TCRbeta sequencing to look at T cell clonal expansion in alopecia areata. Scalp tissue and sorted CD4+ and CD8+ peripheral blood T cells from patchy and totalis/universalis alopecia areata patients and from healthy controls were covered by human TCRbeta sequencing. Patients on tofacitinib were biopsied at baseline and after 4 and 24 weeks of treatment, and several of the patients also had a later scalp biopsy. Clonality in the scalp was compared among normal scalp (n=4), patchy alopecia areata scalp (n=8), and alopecia totalis/universalis scalp (n=8). The RNA source kit depended on sample type: the PAXgene miRNA kit for fixed scalp, the miRNeasy kit for PBMCs, and the RNeasy kit for mouse skin. TCRbeta CDR3 regions were amplified by immunoSEQ multiplex PCR with 35 Vbeta forward and 13 Jbeta reverse primers. On the study overall, not on this receptor specifically: Unlike mouse skin, which is dominated by gammadelta T cells, normal human skin has resident alphabeta T cells that are also sequenced, and this complicates analysis of the scalp TCR repertoire. Compared with mice, TCR sequences shared between patients were less clear, possibly partly because of HLA diversity across the patient population. Lesional scalp, especially in alopecia totalis/universalis, showed higher clonality and more expanded CD8+ clones than normal scalp, suggesting antigenic drive.

Note on this clone: Its antigen specificity is not known. Base qualities are missing; no much larger clone stands one base away.

The sample's time point label, in plain terms: baseline before oral tofacitinib. Lesional scalp punch biopsies and peripheral blood were collected from alopecia areata patients. PBMCs were separated by density centrifugation and stained for CD3, CD4 and CD8, after which CD4+ and CD8+ T cells were sorted on a FACSAria. Libraries were made using the immunoSEQ multiplex PCR assay. RNA was extracted from all samples and reverse transcribed into cDNA, which served as template for TCR sequencing. First-strand cDNA was synthesized using SuperScript III with a 2:1 mix of oligo-dT and random hexamers. A synthetic immune receptor repertoire was used to assess amplification bias, and residual bias was removed computationally. The study's own analysis went as follows. Raw reads were preprocessed to remove errors, and CDR3 was defined by IMGT conventions from the conserved cysteine to phenylalanine. Clonality was calculated as 1 minus Shannon entropy normalized by log2 of the number of productive unique TCRs. Whether scalp clones were CD4 or CD8 was inferred by matching scalp TCRbeta sequences against CD4 and CD8 repertoires sorted from blood. Sourced from immuneACCESS, this table was stored by TCRdb with only in-frame sequences that have V and J called. A share of the clones is absent; for the studies checked, an unresolved V gene accounts for under half, and the remainder has no known explanation. The V and J calls and the clone size are those of that table, but D and trimming were determined from the DNA. The sample contains more than 200,000 clones, 67% of them found a single time. The leading ten clones occupy around 1.2% of the sample.

The CDR3 holds 16 amino acids from the cysteine to the phenylalanine. Of all the DNA, just the CDR3 is kept, 48 bases in frame from base 1. At the junction V is shortened by 0 bases and J by 3 bases; bases outside the gene matches: 5. The germline V gene provides CDR1 MRHNA and CDR2 SNTAGT. The source of this sequence is a human donor with alopecia areata. The specimen comprised CD4+ T cells sorted from blood, sampled at week 0. The chain was built from TRBV6-4 and TRBJ1-2, and 9 bases in between align with TRBD1. The DNA is TGTGCCAGCAGTGACTCCGGAGGACAGGGGCACTATGGCTACACCTTC. This encodes CASSDSGGQGHYGYTF.